This T cell receptor beta chain was captured in a study of T cell repertoires in cytomegalovirus infection. Study as a whole: Well-studied HLA-B-restricted CMV epitopes were used in the study alongside recently identified HLA-C-restricted ones.

TCRdb independently ran MiXCR on the reads; one entry per CDR3 protein. Of roughly 500,000 distinct CDR3 sequences listed, 25% to 35% are singletons. This CDR3 is 13 amino acids long. Germline V gives CDR1 SGHVS, CDR2 FQNEAQ. V dropped 6 bases and J dropped 0 bases, with 8 bases sitting between them. Notes on the study in general: Summed public TCR beta family frequency identified CMV carriers bearing the relevant HLA.

In its sample, this clonotype was seen many times. The antigen is undetermined. The source of this sequence is a human donor in good health (CMV status not recorded). Some clones in this sample may be carry-over from other donors' samples. The J gene is TRBJ1-1, the V gene TRBV7-8, with TRBD1 as a possible D gene (6 bases). The sequences come from cultured PBMCs, collected from culture after CMV antigen stimulation. Here the CDR3 reads CASRQGLNTEAFF. The CDR3, as DNA: TGTGCCAGCAGGCAGGGGCTGAACACTGAAGCTTTCTTT. Combining the CDR3 with reference TRBV7-8 and TRBJ1-1 gives the whole variable domain GAGVSQSPRYKVAKRGQDVALRCDPISGHVSLFWYQQALGQGPEFLTYFQNEAQLDKSGLPSDRFFAERPEGSVSTLKIQRTQQEDSAVYLCASRQGLNTEAFFGQGTRLTVV.